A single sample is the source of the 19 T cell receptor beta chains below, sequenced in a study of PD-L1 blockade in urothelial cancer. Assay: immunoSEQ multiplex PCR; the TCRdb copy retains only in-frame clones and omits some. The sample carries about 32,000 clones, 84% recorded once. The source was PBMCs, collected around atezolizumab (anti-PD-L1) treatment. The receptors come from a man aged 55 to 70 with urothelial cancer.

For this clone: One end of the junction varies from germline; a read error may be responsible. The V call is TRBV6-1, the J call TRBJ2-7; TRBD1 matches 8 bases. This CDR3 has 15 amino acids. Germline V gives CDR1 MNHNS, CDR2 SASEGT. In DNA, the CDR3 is TGTGCCAGCAGTGGACTACAGGGGGGCTCCAACGAGCAGTACTTC. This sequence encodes CASSGLQGGSNEQYF.

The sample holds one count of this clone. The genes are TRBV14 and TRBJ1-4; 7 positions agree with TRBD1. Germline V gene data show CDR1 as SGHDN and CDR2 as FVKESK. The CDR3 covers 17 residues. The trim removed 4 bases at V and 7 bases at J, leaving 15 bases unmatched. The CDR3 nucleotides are TGTGCCAGCAGCCGCTGGAACTCCGGGACAGACTTTGAAAAACTGTTTTTT. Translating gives CASSRWNSGTDFEKLFF. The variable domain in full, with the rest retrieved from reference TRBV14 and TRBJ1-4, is EAGVTQFPSHSVIEKGQTVTLRCDPISGHDNLYWYRRVMGKEIKFLLHFVKESKQDESGMPNNRFLAERTGGTYSTLKVQPAELEDSGVYFCASSRWNSGTDFEKLFFGSGTQLSVL.

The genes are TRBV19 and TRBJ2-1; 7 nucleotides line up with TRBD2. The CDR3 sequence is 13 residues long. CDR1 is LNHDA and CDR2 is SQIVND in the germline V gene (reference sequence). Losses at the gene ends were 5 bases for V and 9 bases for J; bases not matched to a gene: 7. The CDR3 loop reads CASSGQASGEQFF. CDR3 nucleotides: TGTGCCAGTAGTGGTCAAGCTAGCGGTGAGCAGTTCTTC.

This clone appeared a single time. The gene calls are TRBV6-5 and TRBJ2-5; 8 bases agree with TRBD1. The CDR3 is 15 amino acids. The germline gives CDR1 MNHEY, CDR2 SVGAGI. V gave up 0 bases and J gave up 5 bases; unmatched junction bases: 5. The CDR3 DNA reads TGTGCCAGCAGTTACTCGACACAGGGGGTGGAGACCCAGTACTTC. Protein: CASSYSTQGVETQYF.

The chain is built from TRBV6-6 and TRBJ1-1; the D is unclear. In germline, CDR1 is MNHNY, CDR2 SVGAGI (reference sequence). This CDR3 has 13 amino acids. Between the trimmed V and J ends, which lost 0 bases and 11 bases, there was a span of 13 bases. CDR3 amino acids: CASSYSFSGEAFF. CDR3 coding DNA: TGTGCCAGCAGTTACTCGTTTTCGGGTGAGGCTTTCTTT.

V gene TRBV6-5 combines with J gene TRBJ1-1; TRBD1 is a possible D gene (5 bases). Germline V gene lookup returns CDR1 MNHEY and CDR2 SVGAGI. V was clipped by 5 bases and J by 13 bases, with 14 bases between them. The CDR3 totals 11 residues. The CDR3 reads CASSPGTPLFF. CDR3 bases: TGTGCCAGCAGTCCCGGGACTCCCCTTTTCTTT.

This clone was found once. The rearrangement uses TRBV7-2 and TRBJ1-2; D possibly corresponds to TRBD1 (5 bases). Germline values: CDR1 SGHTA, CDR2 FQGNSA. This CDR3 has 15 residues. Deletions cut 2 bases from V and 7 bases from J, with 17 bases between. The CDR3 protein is CASSLQYGGAAGYTF. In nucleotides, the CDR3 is TGTGCCAGCAGCTTACAATACGGAGGGGCGGCTGGCTACACCTTC.

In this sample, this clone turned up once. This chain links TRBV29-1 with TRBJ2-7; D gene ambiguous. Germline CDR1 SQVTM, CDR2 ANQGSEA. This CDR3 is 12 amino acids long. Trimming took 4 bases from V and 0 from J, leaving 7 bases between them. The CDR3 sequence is CSVVDNSYEQYF. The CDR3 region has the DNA TGCAGCGTTGTTGACAACTCCTACGAGCAGTACTTC.

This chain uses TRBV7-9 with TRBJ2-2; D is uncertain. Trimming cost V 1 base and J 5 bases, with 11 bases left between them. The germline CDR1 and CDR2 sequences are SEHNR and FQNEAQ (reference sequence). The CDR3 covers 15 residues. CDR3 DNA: TGTGCCAGCAGCTTAGGGGCAGGTCGGACCGGGGAGCTGTTTTTT. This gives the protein CASSLGAGRTGELFF.

CDR3 in DNA: TGTGCCAGCAGTTCGGAGCGGCTAGCGGGGGTCTACGAGCAGTACTTC. Translated: CASSSERLAGVYEQYF. The rearrangement links TRBV27 to TRBJ2-7; 10 bases match TRBD2. V lost 4 bases and J lost 3; bases outside the gene matches: 9. The CDR3 has 16 residues. Germline V CDR1 and CDR2: MNHEY, SMNVEV (reference sequence).

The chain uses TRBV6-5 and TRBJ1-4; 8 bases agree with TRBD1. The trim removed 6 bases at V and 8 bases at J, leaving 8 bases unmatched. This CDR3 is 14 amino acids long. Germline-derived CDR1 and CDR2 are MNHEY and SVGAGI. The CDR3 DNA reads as TGTGCCAGCAGCGTTCGACAGGGGATAGAAAAACTGTTTTTT. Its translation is CASSVRQGIEKLFF.

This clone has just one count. In DNA form, the CDR3 reads TGCGCCAGCAGCTTGACGCAGGGGGCTGAAGCTTTCTTT. Translation gives CASSLTQGAEAFF. The genes are TRBV5-1 and TRBJ1-1, with 7 bases matching TRBD1. The J segment lost 6 bases and the V segment lost 1 base, leaving 3 bases of the junction unmatched. The CDR3 is made up of 13 amino acids. Germline V gene sequence: CDR1 SGHRS, CDR2 YFSETQ.

The CDR3 DNA is TGTGCCACGACCCGGGACAGGGGTTACGAGCAGTACTTC. The encoded protein is CATTRDRGYEQYF. The chain employs TRBV15 and TRBJ2-7; 10 positions agree with TRBD1. V trimming: 9 bases; J trimming: 4 bases; junction bases outside the gene matches: 6. The germline CDR1 and CDR2 sequences are LNHNV and YYDKDF (reference sequence). This CDR3 spans 13 amino acids.

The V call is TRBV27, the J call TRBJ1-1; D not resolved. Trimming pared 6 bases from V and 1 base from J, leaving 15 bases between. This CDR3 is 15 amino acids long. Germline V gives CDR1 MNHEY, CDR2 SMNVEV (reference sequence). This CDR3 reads CASRVYLAGNTEAFF. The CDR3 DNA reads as TGTGCCAGCAGAGTGTACCTGGCGGGGAACACTGAAGCTTTCTTT.

CDR3 residues: CASSQFPDSQYF. CDR3 DNA sequence: TGTGCCAGCAGCCAATTCCCGGACTCCCAGTACTTC. This chain links TRBV16 with TRBJ2-4, with TRBD2 as a possible D gene (5 bases). This CDR3 has 12 residues. Trimming left V 1 base short and J 13 bases short, with 11 bases between. Looked up from germline, CDR1 is KGHSY and CDR2 is FQNENV.

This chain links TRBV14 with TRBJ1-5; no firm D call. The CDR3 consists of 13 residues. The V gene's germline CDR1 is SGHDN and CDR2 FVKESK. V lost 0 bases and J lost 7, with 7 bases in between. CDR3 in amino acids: CASSQDSVQPQHF. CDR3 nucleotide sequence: TGTGCCAGCAGCCAAGATAGTGTCCAGCCCCAGCATTTT.

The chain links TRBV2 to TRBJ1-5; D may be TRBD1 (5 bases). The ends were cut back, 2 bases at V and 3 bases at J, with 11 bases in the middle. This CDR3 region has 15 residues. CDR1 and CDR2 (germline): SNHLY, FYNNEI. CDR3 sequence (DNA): TGTGCCAGCAGTGAAAGGAGGGGCCCCAATCAGCCCCAGCATTTT. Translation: CASSERRGPNQPQHF.

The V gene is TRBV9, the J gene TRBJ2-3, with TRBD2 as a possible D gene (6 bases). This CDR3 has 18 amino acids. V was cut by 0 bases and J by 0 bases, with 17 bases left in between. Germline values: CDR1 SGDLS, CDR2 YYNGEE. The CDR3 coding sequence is TGTGCCAGCAGCGTAGAAGGTCGGAGCGGGCTTAGCACAGATACGCAGTATTTT. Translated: CASSVEGRSGLSTDTQYF.

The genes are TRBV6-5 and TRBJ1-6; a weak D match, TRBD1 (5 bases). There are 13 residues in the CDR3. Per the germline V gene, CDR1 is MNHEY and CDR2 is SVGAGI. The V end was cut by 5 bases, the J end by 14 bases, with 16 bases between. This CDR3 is CASSETGGLALHF. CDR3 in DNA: TGTGCCAGCAGTGAAACGGGGGGTTTGGCCCTCCACTTT.